Listed below are T cell receptor beta chains from one sample, sequenced in a study of beta chain features in type 1 diabetes. The protocol was immunoSEQ multiplex PCR, while the TCRdb copy is restricted to in-frame clones and leaves out a portion. Altogether approximately 340,000 clones are present, about 15% being singletons, with the ten largest covering about 0.018%. The sequencing sample was made of naive CD4+ T cells from blood. Receptor source: a woman aged 18-29 years in good health. CDR3s include the opening cysteine and the closing phenylalanine or tryptophan. Fields, in order: J gene, V gene, D gene, clone size, CDR3 protein, CDR3 DNA. The D gene is left open where the match is weak. Rows give clone size only sometimes, using once, few, many, or a class for an expanded clone.

>TRBJ2-1|TRBV30|.|few
CAWNLLGGEQFF
TGTGCCTGGAATCTCCTTGGGGGGGAGCAGTTCTTC
>TRBJ2-6|TRBV29-1|TRBD1|few
CSVLTDRGMSGANVLTF
TGCAGCGTCCTTACTGACAGGGGAATGTCTGGGGCCAACGTCCTGACTTTC
>TRBJ2-3|TRBV10-3|TRBD2|.
CAIKGLAEITDTQYF
TGTGCCATAAAGGGACTAGCGGAGATCACAGATACGCAGTATTTT
>TRBJ2-7|TRBV7-2|.|.
CASRRDSYEQYF
TGTGCCTCAAGGCGGGACTCCTACGAGCAGTACTTC
>TRBJ2-7|TRBV19|.|few
CASSIVGSTPEQYF
TGTGCCAGTAGTATTGTTGGCAGTACCCCCGAGCAGTACTTC
>TRBJ1-4|TRBV30|.|few
CAWNRGSTNEKLFF
TGTGCCTGGAATCGGGGTTCAACTAATGAAAAACTGTTTTTT
>TRBJ1-1|TRBV7-2|.|few
CASSLRGNTEAFF
TGTGCCAGCAGCTTACGGGGGAACACTGAAGCTTTCTTT
>TRBJ1-5|TRBV30|.|few
CAWSIGTVNQPQHF
TGTGCCTGGAGTATTGGGACTGTTAATCAGCCCCAGCATTTT
>TRBJ1-2|TRBV10-3|.|few
CAISATGHMDGYTF
TGTGCCATCAGTGCGACGGGACATATGGACGGCTACACCTTC
>TRBJ1-1|TRBV30|.|few
CAWSPQGNTEAFF
TGTGCCTGGAGCCCACAGGGGAACACTGAAGCTTTCTTT
>TRBJ1-2|TRBV23-1|TRBD1|few
CASSHRRDRGSGYGYTF
TGCGCCAGCAGTCACCGACGGGACAGGGGATCAGGCTATGGCTACACCTTC
>TRBJ2-7|TRBV9|.|few
CASSVGASQQYF
TGTGCCAGCAGCGTGGGGGCTAGCCAGCAGTACTTC
>TRBJ2-5|TRBV14|.|few
CASSPLGGYQETQYF
TGTGCCAGCAGCCCTTTAGGAGGGTACCAAGAGACCCAGTACTTC
>TRBJ2-6|TRBV10-3|TRBD2|few
CAIGRGNTGANVLTF
TGTGCCATCGGGCGGGGGAACACCGGGGCCAACGTCCTGACTTTC
>TRBJ2-4|TRBV9|.|few
CASSVVGGGLDIQYF
TGTGCCAGCAGCGTAGTCGGAGGGGGCCTTGACATTCAGTACTTC
>TRBJ2-2|TRBV6-5|.|.
CASSSRRSTGELFF
TGTGCCAGCAGTTCGAGGAGATCCACCGGGGAGCTGTTTTTT
>TRBJ1-2|TRBV29-1|.|.
CSARQDYGYTF
TGCAGCGCCAGACAGGACTATGGCTACACCTTC
>TRBJ2-7|TRBV13|.|.
CASSLGPTVLSYEQYF
TGTGCCAGCAGCTTAGGCCCAACGGTGCTTTCCTACGAGCAGTACTTC
>TRBJ2-5|TRBV9|TRBD1|few
CASSVAQSGGAETQYF
TGTGCCAGCAGCGTAGCTCAATCAGGGGGCGCAGAGACCCAGTACTTC
>TRBJ2-5|TRBV6-5|.|.
CASSYSRPGRETQYF
TGTGCCAGCAGTTACTCCCGACCGGGGAGGGAGACCCAGTACTTC
>TRBJ2-3|TRBV29-1|.|.
CSVVEVSAGTQYF
TGCAGCGTTGTGGAGGTTAGCGCGGGTACGCAGTATTTT
>TRBJ1-2|TRBV28|TRBD1|few
CASRRQGGDGYTF
TGTGCCAGCAGACGACAGGGTGGAGATGGCTACACCTTC
>TRBJ2-6|TRBV5-1|.|.
CASSLESVISGANVLTF
TGCGCCAGCAGCTTGGAGTCGGTGATCTCTGGGGCCAACGTCCTGACTTTC